This T cell receptor (beta chain) was sequenced during a study of T cell responses to AZD1222 COVID-19 vaccine (dated by TCRdb to about 2021). Study-level background: A total of 230 or so trial participants underwent TCR sequencing, of whom some 210 received two doses of AZD1222 and some 25 received two doses of the MenACWY control vaccine. Trial participants were enrolled into age subgroups of 18-55, 56-69 and 70-plus years, which contained around 150, 29 and 61 TCR-sequenced participants, respectively.

Regarding this clone: It has no known antigen specificity. No much larger clonotype is one base removed from it; base qualities were not supplied.

Sample time point, as interpreted from the label and publication: about 28 days (+/-7) after the second vaccine dose. AZD1222 recipients whose second dose came at about 4 weeks and those whose second dose came at about 12 weeks were combined into one group, since spike-specific TCR depth and breadth did not differ between the two schedules. The vaccinee samples were drawn from two UK trials, COV001 and COV002, one of which was a single-blind randomized controlled phase 2/3 trial testing AZD1222 (ChAdOx1 nCoV-19) in healthy adults. For TCRbeta chain sequencing, PBMC samples were collected from trial participants at day 0 and at day 28 after the second dose. The CDR3 regions of human TCRbeta chains were subjected to immunosequencing. The study's processing was this. Repertoire TCRs were checked for matches against a reference library of SARS-CoV-2-specific TCRs that had been generated using the MIRA antigen-specificity platform. Breadth was defined as the fraction of unique TCRs that were SARS-CoV-2-associated. Depth was defined as the fraction of total T cells that were SARS-CoV-2-associated. Each spike-specific TCR was assigned to its reactive spike region and to a CD4 or CD8 class using the MIRA data. Log10-transformed breadth and depth values were compared by one-way ANOVA with Sidak's multiple comparisons tests. TCRdb's version of the immuneACCESS table is confined to in-frame rearrangements and falls short of the full clone set. An unresolved V gene accounts for under half of the shortfall where checked; the remainder is of unknown origin. V, J and clone size are taken as reported in that table, and D and trimming were inferred from the DNA itself. The sample contains about 150,000 clones, 87% of them found a single time. Roughly a tenth of the sample is taken by the ten largest.

What the study reported, not specific to this receptor: Conclusions about previously exposed vaccinees are limited because only five to seven AZD1222 recipients were SARS-CoV-2 seropositive at baseline. After two AZD1222 doses, both the breadth and the depth of spike-specific TCRs were significantly higher than at day 0 and than in MenACWY recipients. Most participants were white British and females outnumbered males, and the authors suggested that clonal diversity may have been underestimated. In the small 56-69-year group, the increase in depth fell short of significance, most likely because of low power. Because no day 14 peak-response samples were available, the repertoires could be characterized only after the peak T cell response. Reportedly, close to half of the unique spike-specific TCRs recognized epitopes lying outside the regions that are mutated in the B.1.351 and B.1.1.7 variants. The vaccine-associated CD4 TCRs covered the entire spike protein, and the dominant responses fell in regions 160-218 and 743-854.

Unmatched junction bases come to 4, with V trimmed by 5 bases and J by 5 bases. Sequences MNHNY (CDR1) and SVGAGI (CDR2) are obtained from the germline V gene (reference sequence). Spanning cysteine to phenylalanine, the CDR3 consists of 14 amino acids. CDR3 DNA only is kept here, 42 bases in frame from base 1. The receptor was derived from an adult who received the AZD1222 COVID-19 vaccine. The sequence links TRBV6-6 to TRBJ1-2; the central 11 bases match TRBD1. The sequenced sample was peripheral blood, obtained 28 days after the second AZD1222 dose. The sequenced DNA is TGTGCCAGCAGTGGACAGGGGGCGGGTTATGGCTACACCTTC. Its product reads: CASSGQGAGYGYTF.